These 29 T cell receptor beta chains share one sample of origin, sequenced in a study of cytomegalovirus exposure and HLA in healthy donors. The PCR contained 60 Vbeta and 13 Jbeta primers. TCRdb's table, derived via immunoSEQ multiplex PCR, lists solely in-frame clones and lacks some. This sample has just over 150,000 clones, with 85% found just once. Sequencing was carried out using PBMCs. The receptors were sampled from a woman aged 18-30 years in good health and CMV-seronegative.

The CDR3 protein is CASSGPMLQGYEQYF. In DNA form, the CDR3 reads TGTGCCAGCAGCGGTCCCATGCTACAGGGATACGAGCAGTACTTC. The rearrangement joins TRBV7-6 to TRBJ2-7; D is perhaps TRBD1 (6 bases). The CDR3 totals 15 residues. CDR1 and CDR2 from the germline V gene are SGHVS and FNYEAQ. V was clipped by 5 bases and J by 4 bases, with 18 bases between them.

The chain combines TRBV2 with TRBJ1-6, with D perhaps matching TRBD1 (6 bases). Germline V gene sequence: CDR1 SNHLY, CDR2 FYNNEI. This CDR3 contains 13 residues. V lost 9 bases and J lost 4, with 10 bases in between. DNA of the CDR3: TGTGCCAGTTCTACAGGGTATAATTCACCCCTCCACTTT. Residues: CASSTGYNSPLHF. The variable domain in full, with the rest retrieved from reference TRBV2 and TRBJ1-6, is EPEVTQTPSHQVTQMGQEVILRCVPISNHLYFYWYRQILGQKVEFLVSFYNNEISEKSEIFDDQFSVERPDGSNFTLKIRSTKLEDSAMYFCASSTGYNSPLHFGNGTRLTVT.

The table lists this clone with a count of one. This chain uses TRBV28 with TRBJ2-1, with 8 positions matching TRBD2. Germline V gene data show CDR1 as MDHEN and CDR2 as SYDVKM. This CDR3 has 15 amino acids. The ends lost 4 bases at V and 9 bases at J; junction bases unmatched: 11. Here the CDR3 DNA reads TGTGCCAGCAGTTCTGGCCAGCGGGGGTGGGGTGAGCAGTTCTTC. Translation gives CASSSGQRGWGEQFF. The complete variable domain, with remaining parts taken from reference TRBV28 and TRBJ2-1, reads DVKVTQSSRYLVKRTGEKVFLECVQDMDHENMFWYRQDPGLGLRLIYFSYDVKMKEKGDIPEGYSVSREKKERFSLILESASTNQTSMYLCASSSGQRGWGEQFFGPGTRLTVL.

Worth noting for this clone: This sample also contains other DNA sequences that code for the same CDR3. This chain uses TRBV27 with TRBJ2-1; 11 nucleotides align to TRBD2. The CDR3 runs 15 residues. The J segment lost 5 bases and the V segment lost 5 bases, leaving 5 bases of the junction unmatched. Germline V CDR1 and CDR2: MNHEY, SMNVEV (reference sequence). CDR3 nucleotides: TGTGCCAGCAGTCTCGGGACTAGCGGAAACAATGAGCAGTTCTTC. It translates to CASSLGTSGNNEQFF.

The chain has TRBV5-1 and TRBJ2-5; 11 nucleotides align to TRBD2. This CDR3 spans 18 amino acids. V lost 0 bases, J lost 3 bases, and 10 bases stayed unmatched. Germline assignment: CDR1 SGHRS and CDR2 YFSETQ. In DNA form, the CDR3 reads TGCGCCAGCAGCTTGGTGTTGGCTAGCGGGGGGACTAAAGAGACCCAGTACTTC. This sequence encodes CASSLVLASGGTKETQYF. Together with reference TRBV5-1 and TRBJ2-5, the CDR3 gives the full variable domain: KAGVTQTPRYLIKTRGQQVTLSCSPISGHRSVSWYQQTPGQGLQFLFEYFSETQRNKGNFPGRFSGRQFSNSRSEMNVSTLELGDSALYLCASSLVLASGGTKETQYFGPGTRLLVL.

This sequence joins TRBV14 and TRBJ2-7; D remains unclear. V was clipped by 1 base and J by 3 bases, with 10 bases between them. Germline V gene data show CDR1 as SGHDN and CDR2 as FVKESK. The CDR3 spans 14 residues. The CDR3 DNA reads TGTGCCAGCAGCCAAGGTGGCGGTGTCTACGAGCAGTACTTC. Protein product: CASSQGGGVYEQYF.

The V call is TRBV11-2, the J call TRBJ2-2; TRBD2 matches 8 bases. CDR1 is SGHAT and CDR2 is FQNNGV in the germline V gene. The CDR3 is 17 amino acids. The V segment lost 1 base and the J segment 3 bases; nucleotides outside the gene matches: 7. CDR3 in amino acids: CASSLGVGGAHTGELFF. The CDR3 bases are TGTGCCAGCAGCTTAGGAGTCGGGGGGGCGCACACCGGGGAGCTGTTTTTT.

This clone turned up a few times. The V and J genes are TRBV5-4 and TRBJ2-4, with 8 bases matching TRBD1. The CDR3 runs 17 residues. Germline lookup yields CDR1 SGHNT and CDR2 YYREEE (reference sequence). V was clipped by 0 bases and J by 0 bases; unmatched bases: 5. CDR3 DNA: TGTGCCAGCAGCTTGGGAGGACAGGGCCTAGCCAAAAACATTCAGTACTTC. Its translation is CASSLGGQGLAKNIQYF.

This chain joins TRBV28 and TRBJ2-7, with no clear D. The CDR3 totals 11 residues. Between the trimmed V and J ends, which lost 3 bases and 7 bases, there was a span of 7 bases. The germline V gene has CDR1 MDHEN and CDR2 SYDVKM. CDR3 residues: CASSFEVEQYF. The CDR3 DNA reads as TGTGCCAGCAGTTTCGAGGTAGAGCAGTACTTC.

The chain uses TRBV7-9 and TRBJ1-5; TRBD1 is a possible D gene (5 bases). This CDR3 has 12 amino acids. V lost 4 bases to trimming and J lost 10 bases, with 11 bases between them. The germline gives CDR1 SEHNR, CDR2 FQNEAQ (reference sequence). The CDR3 protein is CASSYGAGPQHF. The CDR3 nucleotides are TGTGCCAGCAGCTATGGGGCGGGACCCCAGCATTTT.

The sample holds one count of this clone. The chain carries TRBV28 and TRBJ2-7; 10 bases are shared with TRBD1. The CDR3 has 15 amino acids. The germline V gene has CDR1 MDHEN and CDR2 SYDVKM. Trimming removed 2 bases from V and 5 bases from J; junction bases left unmatched: 6. The DNA for the CDR3 is TGTGCCAGCAGTTTAAGCGGGACAGGGGCTAACGAGCAGTACTTC. It is translated as CASSLSGTGANEQYF.

The chain couples TRBV2 to TRBJ1-4; TRBD1 is a possible D gene (6 bases). Germline-derived CDR1 and CDR2 are SNHLY and FYNNEI. This CDR3 spans 14 amino acids. The germline V and J ends were trimmed by 5 bases and 7 bases, with 14 bases remaining between them. CDR3 sequence reads: CASSRQVVSEKLFF. CDR3 DNA sequence: TGTGCCAGCAGTCGACAGGTGGTGAGTGAAAAACTGTTTTTT. Complete variable domain (other parts from reference TRBV2 and TRBJ1-4): EPEVTQTPSHQVTQMGQEVILRCVPISNHLYFYWYRQILGQKVEFLVSFYNNEISEKSEIFDDQFSVERPDGSNFTLKIRSTKLEDSAMYFCASSRQVVSEKLFFGSGTQLSVL.

The chain uses TRBV7-2 and TRBJ2-3; the match to TRBD2 covers 16 bases. The V segment lost 4 bases and the J segment 4 bases; nucleotides outside the gene matches: 5. This CDR3 has 17 residues. Germline lookup yields CDR1 SGHTA and CDR2 FQGNSA. This CDR3 is CASSSSGLAGGADTQYF. CDR3 bases: TGTGCCAGCAGCTCCTCGGGACTAGCGGGAGGGGCAGATACGCAGTATTTT. Complete variable domain (other parts from reference TRBV7-2 and TRBJ2-3): GAGVSQSPSNKVTEKGKDVELRCDPISGHTALYWYRQSLGQGLEFLIYFQGNSAPDKSGLPSDRFSAERTGGSVSTLTIQRTQQEDSAVYLCASSSSGLAGGADTQYFGPGTRLTVL.

This clone appeared once. This sequence joins TRBV28 and TRBJ2-3; 8 positions agree with TRBD2. The J segment lost 3 bases and the V segment lost 5 bases, leaving 7 bases of the junction unmatched. The germline gives CDR1 MDHEN, CDR2 SYDVKM. CDR3 length: 15 amino acids. The CDR3 nucleotides are TGTGCCAGCAGTACGACGGGGGGGCCTACAGATACGCAGTATTTT. It specifies CASSTTGGPTDTQYF.

V gene TRBV5-1 combines with J gene TRBJ1-4; TRBD1 agrees at 8 bases. The CDR3 is 13 residues long. V gave up 6 bases and J gave up 7 bases; unmatched junction bases: 5. Germline assignment: CDR1 SGHRS and CDR2 YFSETQ. CDR3 protein: CASKGQEGEKLFF. DNA for the CDR3: TGCGCCAGCAAGGGACAGGAGGGTGAAAAACTGTTTTTT.

J is TRBJ1-2 and V is TRBV9; the D is unclear. The CDR3 length is 14 residues. Per germline, CDR1 SGDLS and CDR2 YYNGEE. Trimming took 0 bases from V and 2 from J, leaving 8 bases between them. This CDR3 reads CASSVGEGNYGYTF. CDR3 DNA: TGTGCCAGCAGCGTAGGGGAGGGAAACTATGGCTACACCTTC.

This clone is a singleton in its sample. This chain joins TRBV7-2 and TRBJ1-2; 10 nucleotides match TRBD1. Germline V gives CDR1 SGHTA, CDR2 FQGNSA. CDR3 size: 14 residues. J lost 5 bases, V lost 3 bases, and 3 bases had no gene match. The CDR3: CASSFPGQGYGYTF. The CDR3 DNA reads as TGTGCCAGCAGCTTCCCGGGACAGGGGTATGGCTACACCTTC.

The chain is built from TRBV28 and TRBJ1-2; tentative D call: TRBD1 (6 bases). CDR3 size: 13 residues. V was cut by 9 bases and J by 4 bases, with 15 bases left in between. Germline-derived CDR1 and CDR2 are MDHEN and SYDVKM. Here the CDR3 reads CASFYRAGYGYTF. As DNA, the CDR3 is TGTGCCAGTTTTTACAGGGCAGGCTATGGCTACACCTTC.

The V and J genes are TRBV4-1 and TRBJ1-1; TRBD1 matches at 10 bases. The length of the CDR3 is 16 residues. The V gene end was trimmed by 4 bases and the J gene end by 0 bases; junction bases not matched to a gene: 5. The germline gives CDR1 MGHRA, CDR2 YSYEKL. CDR3 protein: CASSRGTGALNTEAFF. CDR3 coding DNA: TGCGCCAGCAGCCGCGGGACAGGGGCGTTGAACACTGAAGCTTTCTTT.

The chain carries TRBV28 and TRBJ2-4; D may be TRBD1 (6 bases). V was cut by 6 bases and J by 4 bases, with 22 bases left in between. Germline lookup yields CDR1 MDHEN and CDR2 SYDVKM. The CDR3 totals 17 residues. The CDR3 protein is CASRWSGPLGGKNIQYF. The CDR3 nucleotides are TGTGCCAGCAGGTGGAGCGGCCCACTAGGGGGAAAAAACATTCAGTACTTC.

The chain employs TRBV7-2 and TRBJ1-6, with no clear D. The CDR3 totals 14 residues. Per the germline V gene, CDR1 is SGHTA and CDR2 is FQGNSA. V lost 3 bases and J lost 9, with 12 bases in between. The CDR3, as DNA: TGTGCCAGCAGCTTTGGGGAAGGGAGTTCACCCCTCCACTTT. Translated, it gives CASSFGEGSSPLHF.

The chain joins TRBV5-1 to TRBJ2-7; 8 nucleotides align to TRBD1. V was pared by 4 bases and J by 2 bases, with 5 bases of the junction left unmatched. The CDR3 consists of 14 residues. CDR1 is SGHRS and CDR2 is YFSETQ in the germline V gene. This chain's CDR3 is CASSPDRGPYEQYF. The DNA for the CDR3 is TGCGCCAGCAGCCCCGACAGGGGCCCCTACGAGCAGTACTTC.

This clone was detected only once. The chain is built from TRBV7-2 and TRBJ2-3; 13 bases fit TRBD2. V shed 3 bases, J shed 0 bases, and the junction held 0 bases outside the gene matches. Germline CDR1 and CDR2: SGHTA and FQGNSA. This CDR3 spans 16 amino acids. The CDR3 loop reads CASSLGLAGSTDTQYF. Written as DNA, the CDR3 is TGTGCCAGCAGCTTGGGACTAGCGGGAAGCACAGATACGCAGTATTTT.

V usage is TRBV30 and J usage is TRBJ1-1; no clear D gene. CDR1 GTSNPN and CDR2 SVGIG come from the germline V gene (reference sequence). V shed 0 bases and J shed 0 bases, with 5 bases lying between them. CDR3 length equals 13 residues. CDR3 in DNA: TGTGCCTGGAGTGTACGGTTGAACACTGAAGCTTTCTTT. Translating gives CAWSVRLNTEAFF.

The V gene is TRBV28, the J gene TRBJ1-2, with TRBD1 matching 8 bases. Per the germline V gene, CDR1 is MDHEN and CDR2 is SYDVKM. Germline trimming cut 3 bases from V and 7 bases from J; bases unmatched to any gene: 7. This CDR3 region has 14 residues. CDR3 protein: CASSFPTGGGGYTF. For the CDR3, the DNA is TGTGCCAGCAGTTTCCCCACAGGGGGTGGTGGCTACACCTTC.

The chain couples TRBV4-2 to TRBJ2-3; 9 positions match TRBD1. The V and J ends lost 4 bases and 2 bases, in that order; junction bases with no gene match: 10. Germline V gives CDR1 LGHNA, CDR2 YNFKEQ. The CDR3 length is 17 residues. The CDR3 is CASSPRSGQGYTDTQYF. The CDR3 region has the DNA TGTGCCAGCAGCCCTAGGTCCGGACAGGGGTACACAGATACGCAGTATTTT.

V and J are TRBV28 and TRBJ2-5; the D gene is possibly TRBD2 (5 bases). The CDR3 consists of 14 residues. Between the trimmed V and J ends, which lost 3 bases and 5 bases, there was a span of 13 bases. Germline V gene sequence: CDR1 MDHEN, CDR2 SYDVKM. The CDR3 region has the DNA TGTGCCAGCAGTTTTTCGGGCCAGCGGGAGACCCAGTACTTC. Amino acids: CASSFSGQRETQYF. The whole variable domain, remainder taken from reference TRBV28 and TRBJ2-5, is DVKVTQSSRYLVKRTGEKVFLECVQDMDHENMFWYRQDPGLGLRLIYFSYDVKMKEKGDIPEGYSVSREKKERFSLILESASTNQTSMYLCASSFSGQRETQYFGPGTRLLVL.

This clone was counted only a few times. The chain carries TRBV4-3 and TRBJ1-4, with D possibly being TRBD1 (5 bases). CDR3 length: 14 residues. Germline lookup yields CDR1 LGHNA and CDR2 YSLEER. Trimming left V 5 bases short and J 1 base short, with 8 bases between. The CDR3 nucleotides read TGCGCCAGCAGCTTTGACAGAACTAATGAAAAACTGTTTTTT. Protein sequence: CASSFDRTNEKLFF.

The chain uses TRBV6-5 and TRBJ2-3, with TRBD2 matching 7 bases. The CDR3 is made up of 14 amino acids. Trimming cost V 8 bases and J 2 bases; bases outside gene matches: 7. The germline V gene has CDR1 MNHEY and CDR2 SVGAGI. The CDR3 nucleotides read TGTGCCAGCTCGCGCGGGGGAAACACAGATACGCAGTATTTT. Translated, it gives CASSRGGNTDTQYF.